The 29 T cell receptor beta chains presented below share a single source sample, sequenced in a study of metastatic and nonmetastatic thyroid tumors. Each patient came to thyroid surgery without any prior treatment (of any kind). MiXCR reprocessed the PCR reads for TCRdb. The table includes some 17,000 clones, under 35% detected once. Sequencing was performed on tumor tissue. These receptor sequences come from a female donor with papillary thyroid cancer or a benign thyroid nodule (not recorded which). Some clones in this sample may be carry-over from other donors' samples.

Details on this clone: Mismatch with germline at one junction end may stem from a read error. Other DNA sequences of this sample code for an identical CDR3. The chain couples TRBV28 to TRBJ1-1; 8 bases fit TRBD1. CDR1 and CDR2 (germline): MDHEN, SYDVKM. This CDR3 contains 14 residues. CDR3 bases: TGTGCGAGCAGTGAGACAGGGGAGGGCACTGAAGCTTTCTTT. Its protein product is CASSETGEGTEAFF.

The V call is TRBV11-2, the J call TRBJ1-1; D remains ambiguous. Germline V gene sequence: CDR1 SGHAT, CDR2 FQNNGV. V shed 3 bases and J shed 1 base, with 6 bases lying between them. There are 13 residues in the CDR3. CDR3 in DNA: TGTGCCAGCAGCTTGATGTGGAACACTGAAGCTTTCTTT. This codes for CASSLMWNTEAFF.

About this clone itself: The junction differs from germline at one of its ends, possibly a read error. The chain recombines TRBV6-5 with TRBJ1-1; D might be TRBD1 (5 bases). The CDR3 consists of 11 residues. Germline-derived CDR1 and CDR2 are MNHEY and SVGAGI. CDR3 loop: CASGWGTVALF. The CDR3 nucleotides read TGTGCCAGCGGTTGGGGGACGGTTGCTCTCTTT.

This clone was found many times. The chain's CDR3 is CSARTGVNTEAFF. The CDR3 coding sequence is TGCAGTGCTAGGACAGGGGTGAACACTGAAGCTTTCTTT. This chain uses TRBV20-1 with TRBJ1-1; TRBD1 matches at 8 bases. Germline-derived CDR1 and CDR2 are DFQATT and SNEGSKA (reference sequence). Trimming removed 3 bases from V and 0 bases from J; junction bases left unmatched: 0. The CDR3 runs to 13 residues.

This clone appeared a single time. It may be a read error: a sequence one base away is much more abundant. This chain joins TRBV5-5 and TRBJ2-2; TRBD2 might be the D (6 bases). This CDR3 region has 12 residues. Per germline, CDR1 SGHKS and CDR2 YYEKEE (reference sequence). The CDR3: CASSRVGGKLFF. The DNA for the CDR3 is TGTGCCAGCAGCAGGGTGGGGGGAAAGCTGTTTTTC.

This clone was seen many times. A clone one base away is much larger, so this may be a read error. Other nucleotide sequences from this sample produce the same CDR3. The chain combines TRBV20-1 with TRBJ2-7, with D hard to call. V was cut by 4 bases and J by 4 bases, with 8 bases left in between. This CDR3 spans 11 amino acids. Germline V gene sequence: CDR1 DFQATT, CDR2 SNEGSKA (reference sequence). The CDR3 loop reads CSATRVYEQYF. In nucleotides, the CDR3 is TGCAGTGCTACCCGGGTGTACGAGCAGTACTTC.

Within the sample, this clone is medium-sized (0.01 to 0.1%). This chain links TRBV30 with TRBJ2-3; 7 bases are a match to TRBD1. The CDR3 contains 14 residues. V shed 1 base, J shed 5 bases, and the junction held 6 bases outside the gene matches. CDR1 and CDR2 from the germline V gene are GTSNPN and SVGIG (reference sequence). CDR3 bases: TGTGCCTGGAGTGACAGGGGTGAGGTAGATACGCAGTATTTT. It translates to CAWSDRGEVDTQYF.

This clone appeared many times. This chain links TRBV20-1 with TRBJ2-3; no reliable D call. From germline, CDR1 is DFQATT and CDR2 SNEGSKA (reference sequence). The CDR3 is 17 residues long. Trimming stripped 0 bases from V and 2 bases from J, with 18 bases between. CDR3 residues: CSARDLLTKGPTDTQYF. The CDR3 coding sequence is TGCAGTGCTAGAGATCTATTGACGAAAGGGCCCACAGATACGCAGTATTTT.

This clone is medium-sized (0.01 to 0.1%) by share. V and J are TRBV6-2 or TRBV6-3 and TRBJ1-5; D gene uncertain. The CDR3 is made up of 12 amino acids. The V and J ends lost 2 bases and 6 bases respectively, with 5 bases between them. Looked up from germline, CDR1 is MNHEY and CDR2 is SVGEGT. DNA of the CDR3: TGTGCCAGCAGTTACAATCCTCAGCCCCAGCATTTT. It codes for CASSYNPQPQHF.

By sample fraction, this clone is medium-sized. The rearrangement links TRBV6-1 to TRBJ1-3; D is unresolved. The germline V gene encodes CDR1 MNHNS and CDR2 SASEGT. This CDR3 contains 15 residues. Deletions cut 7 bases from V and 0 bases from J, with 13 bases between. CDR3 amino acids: CASTALWSSGNTIYF. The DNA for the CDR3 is TGTGCCAGCACCGCGTTGTGGAGCTCTGGAAACACCATATATTTT.

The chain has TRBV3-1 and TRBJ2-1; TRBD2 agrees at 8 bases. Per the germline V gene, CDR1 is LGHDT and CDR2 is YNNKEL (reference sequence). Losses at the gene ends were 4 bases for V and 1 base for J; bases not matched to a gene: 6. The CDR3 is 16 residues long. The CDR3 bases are TGTGCCAGCAGCCTCCTAAGCGGGGGATCCTACAATGAGCAGTTCTTC. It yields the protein CASSLLSGGSYNEQFF.

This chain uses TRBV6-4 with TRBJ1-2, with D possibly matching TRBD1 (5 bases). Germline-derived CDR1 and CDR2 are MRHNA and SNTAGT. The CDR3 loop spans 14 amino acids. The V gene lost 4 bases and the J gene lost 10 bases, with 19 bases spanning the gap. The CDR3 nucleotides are TGTGCCAGCAGTGCAGGGATGCGAGTCTGTGTCTACACCTTC. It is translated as CASSAGMRVCVYTF.

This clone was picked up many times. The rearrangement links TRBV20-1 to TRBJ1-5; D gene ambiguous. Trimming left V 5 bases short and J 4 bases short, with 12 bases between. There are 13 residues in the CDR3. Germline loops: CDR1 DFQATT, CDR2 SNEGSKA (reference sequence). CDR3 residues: CSAQRKANQPQHF. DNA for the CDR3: TGCAGTGCTCAGAGGAAAGCTAATCAGCCCCAGCATTTT.

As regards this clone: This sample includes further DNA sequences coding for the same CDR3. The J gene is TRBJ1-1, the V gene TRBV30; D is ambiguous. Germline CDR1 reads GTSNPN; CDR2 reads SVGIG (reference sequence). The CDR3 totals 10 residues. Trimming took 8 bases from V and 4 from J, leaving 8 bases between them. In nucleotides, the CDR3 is TGTGCCACGGGGTTCACTGAAGCTTTCTTT. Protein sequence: CATGFTEAFF.

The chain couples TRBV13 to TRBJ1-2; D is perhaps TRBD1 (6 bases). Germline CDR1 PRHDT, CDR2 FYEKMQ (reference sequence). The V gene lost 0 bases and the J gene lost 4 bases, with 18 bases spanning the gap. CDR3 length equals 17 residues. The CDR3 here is CASSLGRLGGRGYGYTF. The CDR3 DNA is TGTGCCAGCAGCTTAGGTCGTCTGGGGGGCAGGGGCTATGGCTACACCTTC.

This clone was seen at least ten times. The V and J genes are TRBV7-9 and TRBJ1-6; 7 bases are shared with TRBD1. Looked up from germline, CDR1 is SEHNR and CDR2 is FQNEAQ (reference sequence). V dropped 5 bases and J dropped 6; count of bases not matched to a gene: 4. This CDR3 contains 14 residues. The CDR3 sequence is CASSTGDSNSPLHF. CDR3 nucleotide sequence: TGTGCCAGCAGCACAGGGGATAGTAATTCACCCCTCCACTTT.

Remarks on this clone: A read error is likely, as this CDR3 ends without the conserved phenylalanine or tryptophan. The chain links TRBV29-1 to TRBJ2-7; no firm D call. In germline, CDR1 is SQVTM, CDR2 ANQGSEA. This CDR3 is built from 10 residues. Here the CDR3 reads CRVEEGEQYL. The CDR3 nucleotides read TGCAGAGTGGAAGAAGGTGAGCAGTACTTA.

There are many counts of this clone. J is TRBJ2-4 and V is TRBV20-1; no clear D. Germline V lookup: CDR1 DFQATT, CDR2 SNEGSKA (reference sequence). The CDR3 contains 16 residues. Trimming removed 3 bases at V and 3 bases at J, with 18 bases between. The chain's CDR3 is CSASLVKPGVKNIQYF. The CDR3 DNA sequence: TGCAGTGCTAGTCTAGTTAAACCAGGAGTCAAAAACATTCAGTACTTC.

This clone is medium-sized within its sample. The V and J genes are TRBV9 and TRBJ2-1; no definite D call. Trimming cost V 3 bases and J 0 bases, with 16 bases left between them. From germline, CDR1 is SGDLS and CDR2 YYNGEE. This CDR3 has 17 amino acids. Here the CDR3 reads CASSGSVTVSSYNEQFF. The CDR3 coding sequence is TGTGCCAGCAGCGGGTCCGTAACGGTAAGCTCCTACAATGAGCAGTTCTTC.

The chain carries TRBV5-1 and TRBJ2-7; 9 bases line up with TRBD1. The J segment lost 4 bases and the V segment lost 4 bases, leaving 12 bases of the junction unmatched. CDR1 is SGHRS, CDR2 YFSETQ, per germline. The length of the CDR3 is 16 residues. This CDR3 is CASSPTSGQGSYEQYF. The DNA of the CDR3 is TGCGCCAGCAGCCCGACGTCCGGACAGGGGTCATACGAGCAGTACTTC. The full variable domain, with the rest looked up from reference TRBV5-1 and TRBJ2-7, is KAGVTQTPRYLIKTRGQQVTLSCSPISGHRSVSWYQQTPGQGLQFLFEYFSETQRNKGNFPGRFSGRQFSNSRSEMNVSTLELGDSALYLCASSPTSGQGSYEQYFGPGTRLTVT.

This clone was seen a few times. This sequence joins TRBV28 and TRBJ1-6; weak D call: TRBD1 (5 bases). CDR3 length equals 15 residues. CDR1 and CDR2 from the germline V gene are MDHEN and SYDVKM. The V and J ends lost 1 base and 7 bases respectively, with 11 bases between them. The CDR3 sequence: CASSLSTVQNSPLHF. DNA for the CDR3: TGTGCCAGCAGTTTATCGACAGTTCAGAATTCACCCCTCCACTTT.

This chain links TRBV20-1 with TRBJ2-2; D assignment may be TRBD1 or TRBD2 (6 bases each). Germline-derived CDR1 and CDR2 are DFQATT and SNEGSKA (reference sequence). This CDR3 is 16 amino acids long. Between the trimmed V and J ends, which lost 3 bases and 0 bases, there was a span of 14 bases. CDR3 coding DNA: TGCAGTGCTAGTGAGACGGGGGCCTCGAACACCGGGGAGCTGTTTTTT. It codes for CSASETGASNTGELFF.

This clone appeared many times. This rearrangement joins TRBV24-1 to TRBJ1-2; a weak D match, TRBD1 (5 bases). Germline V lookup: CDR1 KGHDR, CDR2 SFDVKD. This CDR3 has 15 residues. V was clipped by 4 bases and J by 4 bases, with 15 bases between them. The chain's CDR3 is CATSDPRDGGYGYTF. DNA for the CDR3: TGTGCCACCAGTGACCCGAGGGACGGGGGCTATGGCTACACCTTC.

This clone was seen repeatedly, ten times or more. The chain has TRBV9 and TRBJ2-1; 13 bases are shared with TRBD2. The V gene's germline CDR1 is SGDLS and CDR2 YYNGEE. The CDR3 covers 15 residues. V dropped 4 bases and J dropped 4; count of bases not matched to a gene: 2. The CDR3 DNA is TGTGCCAGCAGCTCGACTAGCGGGAGGTACAATGAGCAGTTCTTC. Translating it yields CASSSTSGRYNEQFF. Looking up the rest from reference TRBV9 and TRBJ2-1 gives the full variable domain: DSGVTQTPKHLITATGQRVTLRCSPRSGDLSVYWYQQSLDQGLQFLIQYYNGEERAKGNILERFSAQQFPDLHSELNLSSLELGDSALYFCASSSTSGRYNEQFFGPGTRLTVL.

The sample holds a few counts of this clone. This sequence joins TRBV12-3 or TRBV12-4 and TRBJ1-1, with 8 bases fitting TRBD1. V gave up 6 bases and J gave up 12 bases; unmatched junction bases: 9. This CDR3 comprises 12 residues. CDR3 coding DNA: TGTGCCAGCAGCAAGAGGACAGGGCTGACTTTCTTT. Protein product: CASSKRTGLTFF.

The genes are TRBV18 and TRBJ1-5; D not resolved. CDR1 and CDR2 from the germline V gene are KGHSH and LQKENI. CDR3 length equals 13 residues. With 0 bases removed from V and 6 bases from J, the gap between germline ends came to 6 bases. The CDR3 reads CASSPPIGQPQHF. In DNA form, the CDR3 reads TGTGCCAGCTCACCACCCATCGGTCAGCCCCAGCATTTT.

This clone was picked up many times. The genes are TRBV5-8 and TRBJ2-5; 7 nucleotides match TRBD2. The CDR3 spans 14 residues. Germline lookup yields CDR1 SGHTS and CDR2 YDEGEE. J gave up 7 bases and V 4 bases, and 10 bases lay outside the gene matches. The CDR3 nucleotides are TGTGCCAGCAGCCCCGGACTAGTTCTTGGGACCCAGTACTTC. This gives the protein CASSPGLVLGTQYF.

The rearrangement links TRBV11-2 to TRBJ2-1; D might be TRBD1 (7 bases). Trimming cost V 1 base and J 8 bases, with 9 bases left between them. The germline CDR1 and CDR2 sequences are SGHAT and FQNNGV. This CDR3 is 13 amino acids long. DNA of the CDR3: TGTGCCAGCAGCTTAGGCAGGGGGGATGAGCAGTTCTTC. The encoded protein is CASSLGRGDEQFF.

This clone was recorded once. The CDR3 DNA is TGTGCCAGCAGCTTTAGGTCAGTCTCTCGACTATACAACTATGGCTACACCTTC. Protein: CASSFRSVSRLYNYGYTF. The V call is TRBV11-2, the J call TRBJ1-2; D ambiguous. The CDR3 runs 18 residues. Germline loops: CDR1 SGHAT, CDR2 FQNNGV. Trimming removed 3 bases at V and 2 bases at J, with 22 bases between.